One and the same sample provided the 24 T cell receptor beta chains below, sequenced in a study of cytomegalovirus exposure and HLA in healthy donors. The PCR ran on 60 Vbeta and 13 Jbeta primers. Libraries were prepared by immunoSEQ multiplex PCR; TCRdb keeps only in-frame clonotypes and omits some of them. The data hold 170,000 or so clones, with roughly four fifths observed a single time. The specimen was PBMCs. These receptors all come from a woman in her thirties in good health and CMV-seronegative.

V gene TRBV18 combines with J gene TRBJ2-6, with D uncertain. This CDR3 is built from 16 residues. Germline lookup yields CDR1 KGHSH and CDR2 LQKENI. V gave up 3 bases and J gave up 3 bases, with 12 bases separating them. The CDR3 is CASSPSKAGGANVLTF. CDR3 nucleotide sequence: TGTGCCAGCTCACCCTCCAAGGCAGGTGGGGCCAACGTCCTGACTTTC.

This clone was seen once. The CDR3 bases are TGTGCCAGCAGCTTAGTGGGCTTCGGAAGTAATGAAAAACTGTTTTTT. Translation gives CASSLVGFGSNEKLFF. This chain connects TRBV7-6 to TRBJ1-4; D not resolved. The CDR3 has 16 amino acids. In germline, CDR1 is SGHVS, CDR2 FNYEAQ. The germline V and J ends were trimmed by 1 base and 4 bases, with 13 bases remaining between them.

The rearrangement uses TRBV29-1 and TRBJ1-5; no clear D. CDR1 is SQVTM and CDR2 is ANQGSEA in the germline V gene. The CDR3 sequence is 13 residues long. The V gene lost 4 bases and the J gene lost 4 bases, with 11 bases spanning the gap. As DNA, the CDR3 is TGCAGCGTTGCTCACGGCGGGAATCAGCCCCAGCATTTT. Translated: CSVAHGGNQPQHF.

This clone has a single count. The chain employs TRBV6-5 and TRBJ1-1, with D perhaps TRBD1 (5 bases). Between the trimmed V and J ends, which lost 7 bases and 11 bases, there was a span of 26 bases. Germline CDR1 MNHEY, CDR2 SVGAGI. The CDR3 has 15 residues. CDR3 in DNA: TGTGCCAGCAAAGGAGGGGCCAGTCCCGGCGGATCCGCTTTCTTT. Amino acid sequence: CASKGGASPGGSAFF.

The chain employs TRBV4-3 and TRBJ1-1; 8 nucleotides match TRBD1. The germline gives CDR1 LGHNA, CDR2 YSLEER. V lost 3 bases, J lost 10 bases, and 4 bases stayed unmatched. This CDR3 region has 12 residues. CDR3 in amino acids: CASSQPTGGAFF. The DNA for the CDR3 is TGCGCCAGCAGCCAGCCTACAGGGGGAGCTTTCTTT.

The rearrangement uses TRBV27 and TRBJ2-7; 9 bases match TRBD1. Per the germline V gene, CDR1 is MNHEY and CDR2 is SMNVEV (reference sequence). CDR3 size: 14 residues. V trimming: 2 bases; J trimming: 3 bases; junction bases outside the gene matches: 2. CDR3 DNA: TGTGCCAGCAGTTTAATGACAGGGGGCTACGAGCAGTACTTC. Amino acid sequence: CASSLMTGGYEQYF.

This chain uses TRBV7-2 with TRBJ2-1; 8 bases match TRBD2. The CDR3 is 17 amino acids. V shed 4 bases and J 2 bases; nucleotides not matched to a gene: 10. Per the germline V gene, CDR1 is SGHTA and CDR2 is FQGNSA. CDR3 nucleotide sequence: TGTGCCAGCAGCTCTAGCGGACTAGCCCGCCCCTACAATGAGCAGTTCTTC. As protein: CASSSSGLARPYNEQFF.

The rearrangement joins TRBV6-6 to TRBJ1-5, with D unresolved. V lost 5 bases, J lost 6 bases, and 14 bases lay in between. CDR3 length: 14 residues. Germline values: CDR1 MNHNY, CDR2 SVGAGI (reference sequence). The CDR3 sequence: CASSPDFGVQPQHF. CDR3 coding DNA: TGTGCCAGCAGTCCGGACTTTGGGGTTCAGCCCCAGCATTTT.

With respect to this clone: Other nucleotide sequences from this sample produce the same CDR3. The chain carries TRBV7-3 and TRBJ2-1, with 7 nucleotides matching TRBD1. This CDR3 has 13 residues. V lost 5 bases and J lost 7; bases outside the gene matches: 5. Looked up from germline, CDR1 is SGHTA and CDR2 is FQGTGA. DNA for the CDR3: TGTGCCAGCAGCCTCCTACAGGGGAATGAGCAGTTCTTC. It translates to CASSLLQGNEQFF.

There are a few counts of this clone. The chain recombines TRBV5-1 with TRBJ2-3, with unresolved D. This CDR3 region has 16 residues. Trimming pared 0 bases from V and 1 base from J, leaving 12 bases between. Germline assignment: CDR1 SGHRS and CDR2 YFSETQ. CDR3 nucleotides: TGCGCCAGCAGCTTGGTGTTCTGGGCAGGCACAGATACGCAGTATTTT. This gives the protein CASSLVFWAGTDTQYF.

The chain is built from TRBV27 and TRBJ1-2; the match to TRBD1 covers 12 bases. The V gene's germline CDR1 is MNHEY and CDR2 SMNVEV (reference sequence). The CDR3 spans 16 residues. J gave up 6 bases and V 6 bases, and 11 bases lay outside the gene matches. CDR3 sequence: CASSPGTGGRFDGYTF. CDR3 sequence (DNA): TGTGCCAGCAGCCCCGGGACAGGGGGCAGGTTCGATGGCTACACCTTC.

Note on this clone: Other DNA sequences in this specimen translate into the identical CDR3. The chain has TRBV9 and TRBJ2-3; no definite D call. V dropped 3 bases and J dropped 0 bases, with 2 bases sitting between them. CDR1 is SGDLS, CDR2 YYNGEE, per germline. CDR3 length: 12 amino acids. CDR3 DNA sequence: TGTGCCAGCAGCGCGAGCACAGATACGCAGTATTTT. Protein product: CASSASTDTQYF.

J is TRBJ1-6 and V is TRBV28, with a tentative D call TRBD1 (6 bases). The ends were cut back, 8 bases at V and 4 bases at J, with 15 bases in the middle. The CDR3 covers 15 residues. The germline V gene encodes CDR1 MDHEN and CDR2 SYDVKM. The CDR3: CASRNRVIYNSPLHF. The CDR3 DNA sequence: TGTGCCAGCCGAAACAGGGTAATATATAATTCACCCCTCCACTTT.

The chain has TRBV7-8 and TRBJ2-5; possible D gene TRBD2, 5 bases. The DNA end lines up better with TRBJ2-7; the J call may be wrong. There are 13 residues in the CDR3. In germline, CDR1 is SGHVS, CDR2 FQNEAQ. The CDR3 DNA reads as TGTGCCAGCAGGCCGAGGGCCTCCTACGAGCAGTACTTC. It translates to CASRPRASYEQYF.

This clone was picked up a small number of times. The chain recombines TRBV6-5 with TRBJ2-7, with a tentative D call TRBD1 (5 bases). Germline CDR1 reads MNHEY; CDR2 reads SVGAGI. This CDR3 is built from 15 residues. V lost 5 bases, J lost 0 bases, and 14 bases lay in between. DNA of the CDR3: TGTGCCAGCAGTCGCACAGGACCCAGCTCCTACGAGCAGTACTTC. Protein sequence: CASSRTGPSSYEQYF.

The chain links TRBV6-1 to TRBJ1-1; weak D call: TRBD1 (5 bases). Germline V gene sequence: CDR1 MNHNS, CDR2 SASEGT. Trimming removed 2 bases at V and 5 bases at J, with 15 bases between. This CDR3 contains 15 residues. CDR3 nucleotides: TGTGCCAGCAGTGAAAGGGGCGGGGGTGGGACTGAAGCTTTCTTT. Protein: CASSERGGGGTEAFF.

The chain uses TRBV6-1 and TRBJ1-1; maybe TRBD1 (6 bases). The germline V gene encodes CDR1 MNHNS and CDR2 SASEGT. The CDR3 contains 15 residues. Trimming shortened V by 3 bases and J by 1 base, and 12 bases separated the two germline ends. The CDR3 DNA follows: TGTGCCAGCAGTGAGTTGGGGGCAGCGAACACTGAAGCTTTCTTT. Translation: CASSELGAANTEAFF.

This chain links TRBV7-2 with TRBJ1-1; a possible D gene is TRBD1 (6 bases). The CDR3 consists of 14 residues. V lost 6 bases to trimming and J lost 0 bases, with 11 bases between them. The germline V gene has CDR1 SGHTA and CDR2 FQGNSA. Here the CDR3 reads CASSKGQLNTEAFF. CDR3 nucleotides: TGTGCCAGCAGTAAAGGACAGTTGAACACTGAAGCTTTCTTT.

The chain is built from TRBV28 and TRBJ2-2; 7 positions match TRBD1. Germline CDR1 MDHEN, CDR2 SYDVKM. The V gene end was trimmed by 6 bases and the J gene end by 6 bases; junction bases not matched to a gene: 4. The CDR3 length is 13 residues. The CDR3 spells CASSLQGPGELFF. CDR3 sequence (DNA): TGTGCCAGCAGCTTACAGGGGCCCGGGGAGCTGTTTTTT.

The chain links TRBV7-9 to TRBJ2-7, with D unresolved. Between the trimmed V and J ends, which lost 2 bases and 0 bases, there was a span of 14 bases. CDR3 size: 16 residues. In germline, CDR1 is SEHNR, CDR2 FQNEAQ (reference sequence). This CDR3 reads CASSLSGQYSSYEQYF. CDR3 coding DNA: TGTGCCAGCAGCTTATCTGGGCAGTACAGCTCCTACGAGCAGTACTTC.

CDR3: CASSPTRAVSYEQYF. Written as DNA, the CDR3 is TGCGCCAGCAGCCCCACGAGGGCCGTTTCCTACGAGCAGTACTTC. V and J are TRBV4-3 and TRBJ2-7; D may be TRBD2 (5 bases). The CDR3 loop spans 15 amino acids. Trimming cost V 4 bases and J 1 base, with 14 bases left between them. Germline CDR1 and CDR2: LGHNA and YSLEER.

This clone showed up just a few times. The chain employs TRBV5-4 and TRBJ1-1, with D uncertain. Trimming took off 2 bases at V and 5 bases at J, with 13 bases between the two ends. This CDR3 is 14 amino acids long. The germline gives CDR1 SGHNT, CDR2 YYREEE (reference sequence). Here the CDR3 reads CASSFMGFRTEAFF. CDR3 in DNA: TGTGCCAGCAGCTTTATGGGCTTTCGGACTGAAGCTTTCTTT.

This clone was found a few times. The chain employs TRBV5-1 and TRBJ1-2, with D hard to call. Germline CDR1 and CDR2: SGHRS and YFSETQ. The CDR3 is 14 amino acids. V was shortened by 5 bases and J by 0 bases, with 11 bases between the two germline ends. CDR3 region: CASSLTTANYGYTF. CDR3 in DNA: TGCGCCAGCAGTTTGACCACTGCTAACTATGGCTACACCTTC. Looking up the rest from reference TRBV5-1 and TRBJ1-2 gives the full variable domain: KAGVTQTPRYLIKTRGQQVTLSCSPISGHRSVSWYQQTPGQGLQFLFEYFSETQRNKGNFPGRFSGRQFSNSRSEMNVSTLELGDSALYLCASSLTTANYGYTFGSGTRLTVV.

V and J are TRBV5-5 and TRBJ2-3; D is possibly TRBD2 (6 bases). The CDR3 totals 15 residues. The germline V gene encodes CDR1 SGHKS and CDR2 YYEKEE (reference sequence). The ends were cut back, 0 bases at V and 3 bases at J, with 11 bases in the middle. CDR3 amino acids: CASSLVPSETDTQYF. DNA of the CDR3: TGTGCCAGCAGCTTGGTGCCTAGCGAGACAGATACGCAGTATTTT.